The clone carrying this T cell receptor beta chain appeared many times. The antigen remains undetermined. The sample comes from a study of regulatory T cells in long-lasting Graves disease. General study findings and limits: Persistent disease was characterized by preferential usage of TRBV28, TRBJ1-2 and TRBJ2-5.

Building the TCR beta libraries relied on iRepertoire HTBI primers, and CDR3 regions underwent Arm-PCR. TCRdb passed the multiplex PCR reads through MiXCR, listing each CDR3 protein once. In the table there are a few hundred thousand distinct CDR3 sequences, about a quarter of which are singletons. Time point given: persistent/refractory GD, antithyroid drugs over 5 years with positive TRAb. TCR sequences were obtained from RNA taken from PBMCs. This CDR3 is built from 15 residues. Germline V gene sequence: CDR1 DFQATT, CDR2 SNEGSKA (reference sequence). The junction had 10 bases not matched to a gene; V was cut back by 3 bases and J by 4 bases.

The TCR originated in a female donor with Graves disease. The chain uses TRBV20-1 and TRBJ1-1, with 8 nucleotides matching TRBD1. The sample was peripheral blood mononuclear cells (PBMCs), taken when the disease was refractory, from a patient treated with antithyroid drugs. The chain's CDR3 is CSASPFQTGATEAFF. CDR3 bases: TGCAGTGCTAGCCCCTTCCAGACAGGGGCCACTGAAGCTTTCTTT.